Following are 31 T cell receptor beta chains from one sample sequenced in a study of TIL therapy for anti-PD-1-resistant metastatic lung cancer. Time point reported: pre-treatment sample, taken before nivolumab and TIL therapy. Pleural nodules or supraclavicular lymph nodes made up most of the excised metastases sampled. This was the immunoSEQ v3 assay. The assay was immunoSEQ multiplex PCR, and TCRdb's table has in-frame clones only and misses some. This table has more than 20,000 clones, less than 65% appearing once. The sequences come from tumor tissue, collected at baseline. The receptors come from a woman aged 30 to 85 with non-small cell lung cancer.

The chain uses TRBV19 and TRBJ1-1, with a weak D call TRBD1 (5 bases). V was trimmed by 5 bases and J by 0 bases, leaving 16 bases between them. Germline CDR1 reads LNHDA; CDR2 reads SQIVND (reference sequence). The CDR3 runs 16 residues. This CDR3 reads CASSPRGRRLNTEAFF. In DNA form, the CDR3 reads TGTGCCAGTAGTCCACGGGGACGCCGATTGAACACTGAAGCTTTCTTT.

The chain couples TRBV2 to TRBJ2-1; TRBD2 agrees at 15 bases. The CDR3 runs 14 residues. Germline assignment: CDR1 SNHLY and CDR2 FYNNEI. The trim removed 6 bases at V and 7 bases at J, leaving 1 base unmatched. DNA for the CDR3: TGTGCCAGCAGGGGGACTAGCGGGAGGAATGAGCAGTTCTTC. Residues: CASRGTSGRNEQFF.

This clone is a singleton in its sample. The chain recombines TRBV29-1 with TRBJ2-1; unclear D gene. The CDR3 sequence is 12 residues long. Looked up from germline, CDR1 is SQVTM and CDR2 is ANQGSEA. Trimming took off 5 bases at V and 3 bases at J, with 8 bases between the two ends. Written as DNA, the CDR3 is TGCAGCGTTCAAAGCGACTACAATGAGCAGTTCTTC. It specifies CSVQSDYNEQFF.

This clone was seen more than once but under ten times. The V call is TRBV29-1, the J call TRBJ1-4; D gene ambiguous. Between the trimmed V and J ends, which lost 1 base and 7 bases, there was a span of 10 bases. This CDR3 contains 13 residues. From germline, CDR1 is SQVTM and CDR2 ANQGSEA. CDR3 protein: CSVEGGMSEKLFF. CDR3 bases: TGCAGCGTTGAAGGCGGGATGAGTGAAAAACTGTTTTTT.

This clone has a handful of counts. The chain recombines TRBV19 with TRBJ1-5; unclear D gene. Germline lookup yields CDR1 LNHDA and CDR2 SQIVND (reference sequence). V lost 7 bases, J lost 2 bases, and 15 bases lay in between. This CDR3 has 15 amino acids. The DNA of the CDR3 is TGTGCCAGTAACTATGCAGGCGAGGGCAATCAGCCCCAGCATTTT. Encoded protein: CASNYAGEGNQPQHF.

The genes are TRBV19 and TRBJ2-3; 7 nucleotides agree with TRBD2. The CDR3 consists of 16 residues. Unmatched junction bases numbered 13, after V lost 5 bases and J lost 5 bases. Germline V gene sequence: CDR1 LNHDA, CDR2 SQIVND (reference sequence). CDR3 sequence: CASSDPFAGDGDTQYF. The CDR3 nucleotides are TGTGCCAGTAGTGACCCCTTCGCGGGAGACGGAGATACGCAGTATTTT.

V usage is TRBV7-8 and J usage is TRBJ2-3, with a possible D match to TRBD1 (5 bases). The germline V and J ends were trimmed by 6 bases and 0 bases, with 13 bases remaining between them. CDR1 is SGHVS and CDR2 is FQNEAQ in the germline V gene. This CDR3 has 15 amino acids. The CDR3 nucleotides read TGTGCCAGCAGGGTACAGGAGACTAGCACAGATACGCAGTATTTT. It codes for CASRVQETSTDTQYF.

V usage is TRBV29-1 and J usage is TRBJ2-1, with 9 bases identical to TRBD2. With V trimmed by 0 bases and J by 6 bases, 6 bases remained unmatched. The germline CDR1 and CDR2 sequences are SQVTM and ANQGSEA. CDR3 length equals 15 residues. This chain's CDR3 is CSVEDVREGRNEQFF. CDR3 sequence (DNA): TGCAGCGTTGAAGATGTGCGGGAGGGCCGCAATGAGCAGTTCTTC.

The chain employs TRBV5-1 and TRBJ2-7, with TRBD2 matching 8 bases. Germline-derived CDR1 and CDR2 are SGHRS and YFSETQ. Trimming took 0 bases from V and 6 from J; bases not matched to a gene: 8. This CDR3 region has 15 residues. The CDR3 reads CASSLEISGTIEQYF. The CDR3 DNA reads TGCGCCAGCAGCTTGGAGATTAGCGGGACCATCGAGCAGTACTTC.

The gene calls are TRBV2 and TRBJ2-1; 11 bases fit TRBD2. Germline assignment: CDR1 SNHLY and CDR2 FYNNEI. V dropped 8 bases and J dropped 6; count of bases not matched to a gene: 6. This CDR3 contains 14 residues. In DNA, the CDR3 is TGTGCCAGCCTAGCGGGAGGAACATCCAATGAGCAGTTCTTC. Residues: CASLAGGTSNEQFF.

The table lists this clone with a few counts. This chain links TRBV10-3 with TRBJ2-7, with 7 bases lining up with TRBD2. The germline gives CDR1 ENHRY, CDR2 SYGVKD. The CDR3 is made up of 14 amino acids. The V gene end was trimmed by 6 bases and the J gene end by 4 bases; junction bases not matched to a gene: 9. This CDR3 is CAIRGGKVAYEQYF. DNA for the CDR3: TGTGCCATCAGGGGGGGGAAGGTCGCATACGAGCAGTACTTC.

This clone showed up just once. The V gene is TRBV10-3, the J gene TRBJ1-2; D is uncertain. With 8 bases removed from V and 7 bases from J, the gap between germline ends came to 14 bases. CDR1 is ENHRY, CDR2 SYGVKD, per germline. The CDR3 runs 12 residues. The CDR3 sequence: CAIGVFVGGYTF. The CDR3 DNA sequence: TGTGCCATCGGGGTTTTTGTGGGTGGCTACACCTTC.

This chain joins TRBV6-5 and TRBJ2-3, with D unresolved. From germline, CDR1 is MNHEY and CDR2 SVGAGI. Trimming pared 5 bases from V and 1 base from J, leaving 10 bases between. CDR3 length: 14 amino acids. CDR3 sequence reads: CASSQTPGTDTQYF. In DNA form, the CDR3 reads TGTGCCAGCAGTCAAACTCCGGGCACAGATACGCAGTATTTT.

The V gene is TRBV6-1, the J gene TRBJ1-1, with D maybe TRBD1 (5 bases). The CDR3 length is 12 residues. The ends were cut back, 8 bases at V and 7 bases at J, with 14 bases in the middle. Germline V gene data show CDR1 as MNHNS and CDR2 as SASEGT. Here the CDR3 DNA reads TGTGCCAGCGGCAGGGTCTTTGATGAAGCTTTCTTT. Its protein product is CASGRVFDEAFF.

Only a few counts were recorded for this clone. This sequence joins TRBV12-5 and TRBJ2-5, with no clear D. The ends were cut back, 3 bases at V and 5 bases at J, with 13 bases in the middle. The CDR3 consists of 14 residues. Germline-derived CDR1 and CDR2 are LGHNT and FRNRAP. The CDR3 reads CASGFADGQETQYF. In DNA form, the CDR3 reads TGTGCTAGTGGTTTCGCAGATGGCCAGGAGACCCAGTACTTC.

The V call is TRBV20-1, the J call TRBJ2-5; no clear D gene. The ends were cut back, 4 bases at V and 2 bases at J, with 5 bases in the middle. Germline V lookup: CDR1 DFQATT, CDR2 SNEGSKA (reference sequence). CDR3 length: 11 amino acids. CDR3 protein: CSAKGQETQYF. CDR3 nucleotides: TGCAGTGCTAAGGGTCAAGAGACCCAGTACTTC.

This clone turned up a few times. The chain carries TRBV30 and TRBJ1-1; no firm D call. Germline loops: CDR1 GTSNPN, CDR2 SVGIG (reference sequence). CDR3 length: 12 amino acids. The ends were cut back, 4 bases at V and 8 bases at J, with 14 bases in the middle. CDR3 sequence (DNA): TGTGCCTGGAATTTTGCACAGTCCGAAGCTTTCTTT. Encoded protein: CAWNFAQSEAFF.

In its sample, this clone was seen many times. The DNA of the CDR3 is TGTGCCAGCAGCAGGGACAGGCGCGCCTACGAGCAGTACTTC. Protein product: CASSRDRRAYEQYF. The chain has TRBV5-4 and TRBJ2-7, with 8 bases identical to TRBD1. J was trimmed by 2 bases and V by 4 bases; bases with no gene match: 5. The CDR3 spans 14 residues. The germline CDR1 and CDR2 sequences are SGHNT and YYREEE (reference sequence).

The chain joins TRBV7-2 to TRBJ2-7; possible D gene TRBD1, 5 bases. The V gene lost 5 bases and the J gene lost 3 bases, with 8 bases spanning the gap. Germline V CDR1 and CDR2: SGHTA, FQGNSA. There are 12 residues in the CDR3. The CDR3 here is CASSQDSYEQYF. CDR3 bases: TGTGCCAGCAGCCAAGACAGCTACGAGCAGTACTTC.

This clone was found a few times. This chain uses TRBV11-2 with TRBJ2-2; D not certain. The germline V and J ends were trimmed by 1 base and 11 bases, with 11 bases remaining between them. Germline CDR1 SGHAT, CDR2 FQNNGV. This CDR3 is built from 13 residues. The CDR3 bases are TGTGCCAGCAGCTTAGGTAGTCCCCGAGAGCTGTTTTTT. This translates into CASSLGSPRELFF.

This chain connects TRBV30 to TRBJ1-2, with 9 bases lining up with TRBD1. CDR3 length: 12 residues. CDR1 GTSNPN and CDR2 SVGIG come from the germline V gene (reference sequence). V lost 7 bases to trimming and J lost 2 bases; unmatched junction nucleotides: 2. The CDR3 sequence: CALTGGNYGYTF. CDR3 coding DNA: TGTGCCTTGACAGGGGGAAACTATGGCTACACCTTC.

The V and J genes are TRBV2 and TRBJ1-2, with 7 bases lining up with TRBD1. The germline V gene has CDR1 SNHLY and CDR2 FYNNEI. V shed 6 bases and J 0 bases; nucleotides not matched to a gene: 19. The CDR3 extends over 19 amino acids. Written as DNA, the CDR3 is TGTGCCAGCAGGCGACTTTTGACAGGGAGAGGCGGAGCTAACTATGGCTACACCTTC. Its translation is CASRRLLTGRGGANYGYTF.

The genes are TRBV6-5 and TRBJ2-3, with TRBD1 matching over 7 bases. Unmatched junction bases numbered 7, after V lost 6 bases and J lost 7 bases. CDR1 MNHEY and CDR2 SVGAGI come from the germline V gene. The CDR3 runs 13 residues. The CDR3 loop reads CASSRGQPNTQYF. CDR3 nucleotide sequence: TGTGCCAGCAGCAGGGGACAGCCAAATACGCAGTATTTT.

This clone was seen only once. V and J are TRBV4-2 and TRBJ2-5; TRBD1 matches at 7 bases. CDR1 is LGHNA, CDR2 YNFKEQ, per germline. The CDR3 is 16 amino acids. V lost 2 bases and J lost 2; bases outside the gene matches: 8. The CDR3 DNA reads TGTGCCAGCAGCCAATATCTAGAGGGGGCTCAAGAGACCCAGTACTTC. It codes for CASSQYLEGAQETQYF.

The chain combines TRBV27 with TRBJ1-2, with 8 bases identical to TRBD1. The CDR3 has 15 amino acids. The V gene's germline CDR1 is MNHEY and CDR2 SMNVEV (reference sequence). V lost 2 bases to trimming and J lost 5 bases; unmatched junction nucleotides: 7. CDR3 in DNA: TGTGCCAGCAGTTTACAGGGGGCAGGCAAGTATGGCTACACCTTC. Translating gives CASSLQGAGKYGYTF.

The CDR3 sequence: CASSQETGVIGYTF. CDR3 DNA: TGTGCCAGCAGCCAAGAAACAGGGGTTATTGGCTACACCTTC. V and J are TRBV14 and TRBJ1-2; 7 nucleotides line up with TRBD1. V trimming: 0 bases; J trimming: 7 bases; junction bases outside the gene matches: 5. Germline V lookup: CDR1 SGHDN, CDR2 FVKESK. This CDR3 has 14 amino acids.

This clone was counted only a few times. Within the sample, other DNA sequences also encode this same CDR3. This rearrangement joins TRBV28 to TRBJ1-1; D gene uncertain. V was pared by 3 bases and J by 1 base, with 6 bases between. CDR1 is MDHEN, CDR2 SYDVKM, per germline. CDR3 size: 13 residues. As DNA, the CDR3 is TGTGCCAGCAGTTTGAGAGAGAACACTGAAGCTTTCTTT. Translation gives CASSLRENTEAFF.

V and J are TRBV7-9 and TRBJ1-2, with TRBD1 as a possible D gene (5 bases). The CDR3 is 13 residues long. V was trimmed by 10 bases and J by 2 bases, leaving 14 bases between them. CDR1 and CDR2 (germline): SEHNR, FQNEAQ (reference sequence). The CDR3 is CATLTDSNYGYTF. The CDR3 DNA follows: TGTGCCACCTTAACAGACAGCAACTATGGCTACACCTTC.

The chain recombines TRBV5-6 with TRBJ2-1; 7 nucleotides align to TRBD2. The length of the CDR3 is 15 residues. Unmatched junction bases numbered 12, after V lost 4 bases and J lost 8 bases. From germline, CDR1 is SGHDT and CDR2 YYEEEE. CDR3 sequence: CASSLGGGPSDEQFF. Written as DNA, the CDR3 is TGTGCCAGCAGCCTGGGGGGAGGGCCCTCGGATGAGCAGTTCTTC.

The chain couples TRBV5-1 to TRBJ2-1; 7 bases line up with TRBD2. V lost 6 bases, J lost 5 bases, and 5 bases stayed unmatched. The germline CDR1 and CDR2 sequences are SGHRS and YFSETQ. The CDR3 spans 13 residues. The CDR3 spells CASNGLVNNEQFF. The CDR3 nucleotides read TGCGCCAGCAACGGACTAGTTAACAATGAGCAGTTCTTC. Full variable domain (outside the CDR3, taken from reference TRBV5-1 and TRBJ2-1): KAGVTQTPRYLIKTRGQQVTLSCSPISGHRSVSWYQQTPGQGLQFLFEYFSETQRNKGNFPGRFSGRQFSNSRSEMNVSTLELGDSALYLCASNGLVNNEQFFGPGTRLTVL.

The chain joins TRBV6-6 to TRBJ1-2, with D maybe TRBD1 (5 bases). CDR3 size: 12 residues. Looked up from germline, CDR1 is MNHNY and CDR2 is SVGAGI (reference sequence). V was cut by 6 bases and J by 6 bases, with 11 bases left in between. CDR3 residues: CASSPLRDGYTF. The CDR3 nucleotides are TGTGCCAGCAGCCCTCTCAGGGATGGCTACACCTTC.